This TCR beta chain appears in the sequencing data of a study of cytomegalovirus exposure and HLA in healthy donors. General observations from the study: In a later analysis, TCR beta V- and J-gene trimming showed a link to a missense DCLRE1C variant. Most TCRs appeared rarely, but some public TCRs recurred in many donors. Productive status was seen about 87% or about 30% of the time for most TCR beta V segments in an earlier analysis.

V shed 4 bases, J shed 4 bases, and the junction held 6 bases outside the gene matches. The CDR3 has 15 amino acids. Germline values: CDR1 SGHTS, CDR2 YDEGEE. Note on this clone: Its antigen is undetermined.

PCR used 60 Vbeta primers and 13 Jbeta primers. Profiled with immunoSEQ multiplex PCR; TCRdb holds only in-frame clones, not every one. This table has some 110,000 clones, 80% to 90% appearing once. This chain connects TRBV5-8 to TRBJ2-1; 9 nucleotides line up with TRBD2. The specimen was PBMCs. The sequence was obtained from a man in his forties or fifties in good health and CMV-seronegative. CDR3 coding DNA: TGTGCCAGCAGCCCCCCGGCGGGGGGGTACAATGAGCAGTTCTTC. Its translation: CASSPPAGGYNEQFF.